This is a list of T cell receptor beta chains from one sample in a study of shared clonotypes between healthy human individuals. Using immunoSEQ multiplex PCR, the repertoire was profiled, and TCRdb retains in-frame clones only, with some absent. The data hold millions of clones, with approximately 95% observed a single time. What was sequenced was naive CD4+ T cells sorted from blood. The receptors originated from a man younger than 35 in good health. CDR3s include the opening cysteine and the closing phenylalanine or tryptophan. The D gene is left open where the match is weak. Expanded clones are given a class, and other clones once, few, many or no size at all.

17,NA,TRBD2,TRBV27,TRBJ2-1,TGTGCCAGCAGTAACGGGGGTCTAGCGGGCCGAAACAATGAGCAGTTCTTC,CASSNGGLAGRNNEQFF
14,NA,NA,TRBV6-6,TRBJ2-7,TGTGCCAGCAGTTACTCGAAACAGGGTTACGAGCAGTACTTC,CASSYSKQGYEQYF
14,NA,NA,TRBV18,TRBJ1-5,TGTGCCAGCACCCAGGGAAGTGGCAATCAGCCCCAGCATTTT,CASTQGSGNQPQHF
12,NA,NA,TRBV19,TRBJ2-1,TGTGCCAGTACAGGGTCATTTGCGGAGCAGTTCTTC,CASTGSFAEQFF
14,NA,NA,TRBV7-9,TRBJ2-2,TGTGCCAGCAGCTTAACTGTTAACACCGGGGAGCTGTTTTTT,CASSLTVNTGELFF
17,NA,NA,TRBV25-1,TRBJ1-2,TGTGCCAGCAGTGGAACTGTAGGGGAAGGCGCTAACTATGGCTACACCTTC,CASSGTVGEGANYGYTF
18,NA,TRBD1,TRBV7-9,TRBJ1-6,TGTGCCAGCAGCCCGGACAGGGGCCCCTTTCCTTATAATTCACCCCTCCACTTT,CASSPDRGPFPYNSPLHF
14,NA,NA,TRBV9,TRBJ2-3,TGTGCCAGCAGCGTAGGAAGTAGCCCAGATACGCAGTATTTT,CASSVGSSPDTQYF
13,NA,TRBD1,TRBV7-2,TRBJ1-2,TGTGCCAGCAGCGATGGACAGGGAGATGGCTACACCTTC,CASSDGQGDGYTF
13,NA,NA,TRBV9,TRBJ1-5,TGTGCCAGCAGCGCACAGAGCAATCAGCCCCAGCATTTT,CASSAQSNQPQHF
16,once,NA,TRBV28,TRBJ2-5,TGTGCCAGCAGTTTAAGGGGCGGGACAGCCCAAGAGACCCAGTACTTC,CASSLRGGTAQETQYF
17,NA,TRBD2,TRBV15,TRBJ2-7,TGTGCCACCAGCAGATTTGAGACTAGCGGGAAGGACCACGAGCAGTACTTC,CATSRFETSGKDHEQYF
13,NA,NA,TRBV5-1,TRBJ2-7,TGCGCCAGCAGTACTGGACTGAGGAACGAGCAGTACTTC,CASSTGLRNEQYF
14,NA,TRBD2,TRBV30,TRBJ2-1,TGTGCCTGGAGTGGACCGGGACTAGGGAATGAGCAGTTCTTC,CAWSGPGLGNEQFF
15,few,TRBD1,TRBV6-1,TRBJ2-7,TGTGCCAGCAGTGAGCGGACAGGGAGCTCCTACGAGCAGTACTTC,CASSERTGSSYEQYF
14,NA,TRBD1,TRBV7-2,TRBJ2-7,TGTGCCAGCAGCTTGAGTCAGGGGGCAATCGAGCAGTACTTC,CASSLSQGAIEQYF
15,NA,NA,TRBV29-1,TRBJ1-2,TGCAGCGTTGATTCAGGCCCCTGGGGTAACTATGGCTACACCTTC,CSVDSGPWGNYGYTF
13,NA,NA,TRBV7-2,TRBJ2-2,TGTGCCAGCAAGAACGCGAACACCGGGGAGCTGTTTTTT,CASKNANTGELFF
14,NA,TRBD2,TRBV7-2,TRBJ2-7,TGTGCCAGCAGCCCCGTGGGGGGGAACTACGAGCAGTACTTC,CASSPVGGNYEQYF
14,NA,TRBD2,TRBV10-1,TRBJ2-7,TGCGCCAGCATGTGGCTAGCGGATACCTACGAGCAGTACTTC,CASMWLADTYEQYF
14,NA,NA,TRBV6-5,TRBJ1-2,TGTGCCACTTTATACCCCGAAAAAGCTAATGGCTACACCTTC,CATLYPEKANGYTF
16,NA,TRBD2,TRBV4-1,TRBJ2-1,TGCGCCAGCAGCCAATCGGGACTAGCGGGAGAGTATGAGCAGTTCTTC,CASSQSGLAGEYEQFF
15,NA,TRBD1,TRBV7-2,TRBJ1-6,TGTGCCAGCAGCCGTTCCGGGACAGGGGAGTCACCCCTCCACTTT,CASSRSGTGESPLHF
15,once,NA,TRBV7-9,TRBJ2-1,TGTGCCAGCACCGACTGGGAATCCCTATACAATGAGCAGTTCTTC,CASTDWESLYNEQFF
15,NA,NA,TRBV6-5,TRBJ2-7,TGTGCCAGCAGTTACTCGAACCGGTCGCCTGGCGAGCAGTACTTC,CASSYSNRSPGEQYF
11,NA,NA,TRBV11-2,TRBJ1-2,TGTGCCAGCAGCACGCTAAGGGGCTACACCTTC,CASSTLRGYTF
15,NA,TRBD1,TRBV7-9,TRBJ1-6,TGTGCCAGCAGCGGTAGACAGGGGAATAATTCACCCCTCCACTTT,CASSGRQGNNSPLHF
15,NA,TRBD1,TRBV27,TRBJ2-3,TGTGCCAGCAGTTCCCGGACAGGGGCCACAGATACGCAGTATTTT,CASSSRTGATDTQYF
18,NA,NA,TRBV11-2,TRBJ1-1,TGTGCCAGCAGCTTAGGGCGCGGGACGGTTGGAGCGAACACTGAAGCTTTCTTT,CASSLGRGTVGANTEAFF
14,NA,TRBD1,TRBV10-3,TRBJ1-1,TGTGCCATTCGGACAGGGAGCATGAACACTGAAGCTTTCTTT,CAIRTGSMNTEAFF
20,once,TRBD1,TRBV30,TRBJ1-1,TGTGCCTGGAGTGGGACAGGGAAAGTGCCAACGCAACTCTCGAACACTGAAGCTTTCTTT,CAWSGTGKVPTQLSNTEAFF
13,NA,NA,TRBV6-1,TRBJ2-7,TGTGCCAGCAGTGAACTTGGGAGGGGGGAGCAGTACTTC,CASSELGRGEQYF
16,NA,TRBD2,TRBV6-4,TRBJ2-2,TGTGCCAGCAAGTCGACGACTAGCGTTAACACCGGGGAGCTGTTTTTT,CASKSTTSVNTGELFF
16,NA,TRBD1,TRBV29-1,TRBJ2-6,TGCAGCGTCGGGACAGGGGAATCCTCTGGGGCCAACGTCCTGACTTTC,CSVGTGESSGANVLTF
14,NA,NA,TRBV4-1,TRBJ1-1,TGCGCCAGCAGCTGGGGAGGGGTGAACACTGAAGCTTTCTTT,CASSWGGVNTEAFF
16,NA,TRBD1,TRBV5-1,TRBJ2-4,TGCGCCAGCAGCTTAACAGGGGGCGCAGCCAAAAACATTCAGTACTTC,CASSLTGGAAKNIQYF
14,NA,TRBD1,TRBV10-3,TRBJ2-1,TGTGCCATAAAACAGGGGGTCAAGTACGGTGAGCAGTTCTTC,CAIKQGVKYGEQFF